A single sample gave rise to the 32 T cell receptor beta chains below, sequenced in a study of blood T cell repertoires in COVID-19. Libraries were prepared by immunoSEQ multiplex PCR; TCRdb keeps only in-frame clonotypes and omits some of them. This sample has 75,000 to 95,000 clones; more than 75% occur once, and the top ten carry 27%. The material sequenced was peripheral blood. The receptors were sampled from a human donor in a cohort sampled during active COVID-19.

This clone appeared a single time. The rearrangement links TRBV4-1 to TRBJ1-1; D is uncertain. V gave up 3 bases and J gave up 5 bases, with 4 bases separating them. In germline, CDR1 is MGHRA, CDR2 YSYEKL. This CDR3 contains 11 residues. The CDR3 DNA reads as TGCGCCAGCAGCCACCAGACTGAAGCTTTCTTT. It is translated as CASSHQTEAFF.

This clone was counted once. The V and J genes are TRBV7-9 and TRBJ1-1; maybe TRBD1 (6 bases). The V and J ends lost 5 bases and 6 bases respectively, with 16 bases between them. The CDR3 extends over 14 amino acids. Germline values: CDR1 SEHNR, CDR2 FQNEAQ (reference sequence). The CDR3, as DNA: TGTGCCAGCAGCCTCCACCATGGACAGTCTGAAGCTTTCTTT. Translated: CASSLHHGQSEAFF.

This chain links TRBV6-6 with TRBJ1-6, with a weak D call TRBD1 (6 bases). This CDR3 is 14 amino acids long. V was trimmed by 6 bases and J by 7 bases, leaving 13 bases between them. Germline V gene data show CDR1 as MNHNY and CDR2 as SVGAGI (reference sequence). The CDR3 loop reads CASRPTGYNSPLHF. Here the CDR3 DNA reads TGTGCCAGCAGACCAACAGGGTACAATTCACCCCTCCACTTT.

This clone has only a few counts. CDR3 residues: CASSHAQGYTF. The CDR3 DNA reads as TGTGCCAGCAGCCATGCCCAGGGCTACACCTTC. The rearrangement joins TRBV3-1 (or the pseudogene TRBV3-2) to TRBJ1-2; unclear D gene. The germline gives CDR1 LGHDT, CDR2 YNNKEL (reference sequence). V was pared by 3 bases and J by 8 bases, with 7 bases between. This CDR3 has 11 amino acids.

This sequence joins TRBV3-1 (or the pseudogene TRBV3-2) and TRBJ1-2; the D is unclear. Between the trimmed V and J ends, which lost 4 bases and 7 bases, there was a span of 13 bases. Germline V gives CDR1 LGHDT, CDR2 YNNKEL (reference sequence). This CDR3 is 13 amino acids long. The CDR3 reads CASSPGKAAGYTF. The CDR3, as DNA: TGTGCCAGCAGCCCCGGGAAGGCGGCTGGCTACACCTTC.

This chain links TRBV13 with TRBJ2-4; TRBD2 aligns across 7 bases. The CDR3 loop spans 17 amino acids. With V trimmed by 0 bases and J by 0 bases, 5 bases remained unmatched. Germline CDR1 PRHDT, CDR2 FYEKMQ (reference sequence). The DNA of the CDR3 is TGTGCCAGCAGCTTAGGCCTGGGGGGGTCAGCCAAAAACATTCAGTACTTC. This sequence encodes CASSLGLGGSAKNIQYF.

V and J are TRBV28 and TRBJ1-1; D unclear. There are 12 residues in the CDR3. The ends were cut back, 5 bases at V and 4 bases at J, with 8 bases in the middle. Germline CDR1 is MDHEN and CDR2 is SYDVKM. CDR3 sequence reads: CASSLMSTEAFF. The CDR3 DNA is TGTGCCAGCAGTCTTATGAGCACTGAAGCTTTCTTT.

The V gene is TRBV28, the J gene TRBJ2-7, with 7 positions matching TRBD2. V was pared by 3 bases and J by 6 bases, with 8 bases of the junction left unmatched. CDR1 is MDHEN, CDR2 SYDVKM, per germline. The CDR3 has 14 residues. CDR3 in amino acids: CASSLGGVRGEQYF. CDR3 in DNA: TGTGCCAGCAGTTTGGGGGGGGTCCGTGGCGAGCAGTACTTC. The variable domain in full, with the rest retrieved from reference TRBV28 and TRBJ2-7, is DVKVTQSSRYLVKRTGEKVFLECVQDMDHENMFWYRQDPGLGLRLIYFSYDVKMKEKGDIPEGYSVSREKKERFSLILESASTNQTSMYLCASSLGGVRGEQYFGPGTRLTVT.

The chain is built from TRBV2 and TRBJ2-2; the D gene is possibly TRBD2 (6 bases). V was shortened by 8 bases and J by 0 bases, with 13 bases between the two germline ends. The germline V gene has CDR1 SNHLY and CDR2 FYNNEI. The CDR3 runs to 15 residues. CDR3 sequence (DNA): TGTGCCAGCGGACGGGAGCGCCCGAACACCGGGGAGCTGTTTTTT. The encoded protein is CASGRERPNTGELFF.

This clone came up a few times. The V gene is TRBV30, the J gene TRBJ1-1, with a tentative D call TRBD1 (6 bases). The germline V and J ends were trimmed by 3 bases and 10 bases, with 15 bases remaining between them. CDR1 GTSNPN and CDR2 SVGIG come from the germline V gene (reference sequence). This CDR3 has 12 residues. As DNA, the CDR3 is TGTGCCTGGAGCCCCGTCAGGGGTAGAGCTTTCTTT. Translating it yields CAWSPVRGRAFF.

The chain couples TRBV11-2 to TRBJ1-1; D gene ambiguous. V lost 5 bases, J lost 3 bases, and 7 bases lay in between. This CDR3 region has 12 residues. Germline loops: CDR1 SGHAT, CDR2 FQNNGV. This chain's CDR3 is CASSLTDTEAFF. The CDR3 nucleotides read TGTGCCAGCAGCCTCACGGACACTGAAGCTTTCTTT.

In the case of this clone: One end of the junction varies from germline; a read error may be responsible. The genes are TRBV5-1 and TRBJ1-2, with 8 bases aligning to TRBD1. This CDR3 spans 15 amino acids. Germline lookup yields CDR1 SGHRS and CDR2 YFSETQ. For the CDR3, the DNA is TGCGCCAGCAGCGAACCGGGACAGGCTAATTATGGCTACACCTTC. Translation: CASSEPGQANYGYTF.

This chain links TRBV11-2 with TRBJ1-2; D might be TRBD1 (6 bases). Per the germline V gene, CDR1 is SGHAT and CDR2 is FQNNGV. The CDR3 is 15 residues long. Trimming stripped 5 bases from V and 4 bases from J, with 17 bases between. CDR3 coding DNA: TGTGCCAGCAGCCTCCTGAGGCAGGGGAGCTATGGCTACACCTTC. This gives the protein CASSLLRQGSYGYTF.

V usage is TRBV9 and J usage is TRBJ2-3, with 11 bases fitting TRBD1. Looked up from germline, CDR1 is SGDLS and CDR2 is YYNGEE. This CDR3 has 16 residues. V shed 4 bases, J shed 6 bases, and the junction held 10 bases outside the gene matches. CDR3 loop: CASSIWTGGYGDTQYF. CDR3 nucleotides: TGTGCCAGCAGCATCTGGACAGGGGGCTATGGTGATACGCAGTATTTT.

The rearrangement uses TRBV6-5 and TRBJ2-7; 8 bases agree with TRBD1. The junction had 7 bases not matched to a gene; V was cut back by 5 bases and J by 10 bases. Germline-derived CDR1 and CDR2 are MNHEY and SVGAGI. This CDR3 has 12 amino acids. The CDR3 here is CASSTDRAAQYF. CDR3 DNA: TGTGCCAGCAGTACGGACAGGGCGGCACAGTACTTC.

The rearrangement uses TRBV5-1 and TRBJ2-7; tentative D call: TRBD1 (6 bases). Per the germline V gene, CDR1 is SGHRS and CDR2 is YFSETQ. This CDR3 spans 17 amino acids. V gave up 0 bases and J gave up 1 base, with 17 bases separating them. DNA of the CDR3: TGCGCCAGCAGCTTGGATACCCCGACAGGTAGATCCTACGAGCAGTACTTC. This gives the protein CASSLDTPTGRSYEQYF.

V usage is TRBV5-1 and J usage is TRBJ2-5; 14 bases match TRBD2. V lost 4 bases to trimming and J lost 5 bases; unmatched junction nucleotides: 13. This CDR3 region has 18 residues. The germline V gene encodes CDR1 SGHRS and CDR2 YFSETQ. The CDR3 reads CASSLPTSGGALGETQYF. The DNA of the CDR3 is TGCGCCAGCAGCCTGCCGACTAGCGGGGGGGCCCTCGGGGAGACCCAGTACTTC.

This clone occurred a few times. The chain uses TRBV3-1 (or the pseudogene TRBV3-2) and TRBJ2-2; the match to TRBD1 covers 8 bases. Germline values: CDR1 LGHDT, CDR2 YNNKEL (reference sequence). This CDR3 has 18 residues. The V segment lost 0 bases and the J segment 4 bases; nucleotides outside the gene matches: 10. The CDR3 region is CASSQDRETGVVTGELFF. The CDR3 DNA reads as TGTGCCAGCAGCCAAGATCGAGAGACAGGGGTTGTCACCGGGGAGCTGTTTTTT.

CDR3 sequence reads: CASSLFGARLGGYTF. The CDR3 nucleotides are TGTGCCAGCAGTTTATTTGGGGCCAGGCTTGGGGGCTACACCTTC. The rearrangement links TRBV27 to TRBJ1-2; TRBD1 might be the D (5 bases). The ends were cut back, 1 base at V and 8 bases at J, with 17 bases in the middle. This CDR3 has 15 residues. Germline CDR1 MNHEY, CDR2 SMNVEV (reference sequence).

This chain connects TRBV18 to TRBJ2-1; perhaps TRBD1 as D (6 bases). Germline V lookup: CDR1 KGHSH, CDR2 LQKENI. Trimming removed 7 bases at V and 5 bases at J, with 12 bases between. The CDR3 has 13 residues. The chain's CDR3 is CASFLGQNNEQFF. Written as DNA, the CDR3 is TGTGCCAGCTTCTTAGGACAGAACAATGAGCAGTTCTTC.

The J gene is TRBJ1-4, the V gene TRBV18; D uncertain. The CDR3 covers 14 residues. Looked up from germline, CDR1 is KGHSH and CDR2 is LQKENI. Trimming pared 4 bases from V and 0 bases from J, leaving 6 bases between. The DNA for the CDR3 is TGTGCCAGCTCACAGCAATCAACTAATGAAAAACTGTTTTTT. Protein sequence: CASSQQSTNEKLFF.

The chain links TRBV5-1 to TRBJ1-4; D is perhaps TRBD1 (5 bases). CDR3 length: 13 residues. The ends were cut back, 6 bases at V and 3 bases at J, with 9 bases in the middle. Germline CDR1 reads SGHRS; CDR2 reads YFSETQ. The CDR3 region has the DNA TGCGCCAGCAACAGGAGTCCTAATGAAAAACTGTTTTTT. Translated: CASNRSPNEKLFF.

This clone was observed a handful of times. The chain is built from TRBV11-2 and TRBJ1-5; no definite D call. V dropped 0 bases and J dropped 6 bases, with 9 bases sitting between them. Germline CDR1 SGHAT, CDR2 FQNNGV. CDR3 size: 14 residues. CDR3 sequence (DNA): TGTGCCAGCAGCTTAGAACCCTCCGGTCAGCCCCAGCATTTT. As protein: CASSLEPSGQPQHF.

This clone was counted once. The rearrangement joins TRBV6-4 to TRBJ2-3; the match to TRBD1 covers 9 bases. Germline CDR1 and CDR2: MRHNA and SNTAGT. The trim removed 4 bases at V and 1 base at J, leaving 3 bases unmatched. This CDR3 is built from 15 residues. This chain's CDR3 is CASSARTGGTDTQYF. CDR3 nucleotide sequence: TGTGCCAGCAGTGCCAGGACAGGGGGCACAGATACGCAGTATTTT.

The chain is built from TRBV5-1 and TRBJ2-3; 11 bases fit TRBD2. Germline V CDR1 and CDR2: SGHRS, YFSETQ. The V and J ends lost 5 bases and 4 bases, in that order; junction bases with no gene match: 12. CDR3 length: 17 residues. CDR3 protein: CASRKGRLAGSADTQYF. CDR3 coding DNA: TGCGCCAGCAGGAAAGGCCGACTAGCGGGGTCGGCAGATACGCAGTATTTT.

This chain links TRBV30 with TRBJ2-7; 9 bases line up with TRBD1. Trimming took 2 bases from V and 4 from J; bases not matched to a gene: 9. This CDR3 has 15 residues. Germline V gene sequence: CDR1 GTSNPN, CDR2 SVGIG (reference sequence). The CDR3 DNA is TGTGCCTGGAGTCCTGGACAGGGGAGTCCTTACGAGCAGTACTTC. Translated: CAWSPGQGSPYEQYF.

The chain has TRBV15 and TRBJ1-5, with 7 positions matching TRBD1. Germline CDR1 is LNHNV and CDR2 is YYDKDF (reference sequence). Trimming took 0 bases from V and 0 from J; bases not matched to a gene: 2. The CDR3 totals 16 residues. The CDR3 coding sequence is TGTGCCACCAGCAGAGACAGGGGGTTTAGCAATCAGCCCCAGCATTTT. Translating gives CATSRDRGFSNQPQHF.

The chain joins TRBV19 to TRBJ1-4; D is ambiguous. Trimming removed 1 base from V and 5 bases from J, with 5 bases in between. This CDR3 is built from 13 residues. In germline, CDR1 is LNHDA, CDR2 SQIVND (reference sequence). CDR3 DNA: TGTGCCAGTAGTATAGGGCGGAATGAAAAACTGTTTTTT. Translated: CASSIGRNEKLFF. Together with reference TRBV19 and TRBJ1-4, the CDR3 gives the full variable domain: DGGITQSPKYLFRKEGQNVTLSCEQNLNHDAMYWYRQDPGQGLRLIYYSQIVNDFQKGDIAEGYSVSREKKESFPLTVTSAQKNPTAFYLCASSIGRNEKLFFGSGTQLSVL.

V and J are TRBV10-1 and TRBJ2-7, with D maybe TRBD2 (6 bases). There are 14 residues in the CDR3. V shed 2 bases and J shed 3 bases, with 11 bases lying between them. The germline V gene has CDR1 WNHNN and CDR2 SYGVQD (reference sequence). CDR3 sequence reads: CASSEGDSLYEQYF. The CDR3 DNA is TGCGCCAGCAGTGAGGGGGACTCCCTCTACGAGCAGTACTTC.

In this sample, this clone turned up once. The CDR3 reads CASSLSGQASYNEQFF. In DNA form, the CDR3 reads TGCGCCAGCAGCTTGAGCGGACAGGCCTCCTACAATGAGCAGTTCTTC. This chain joins TRBV5-1 and TRBJ2-1; 7 positions agree with TRBD1. The V gene end was trimmed by 1 base and the J gene end by 0 bases; junction bases not matched to a gene: 4. The CDR3 is 16 amino acids. CDR1 is SGHRS and CDR2 is YFSETQ in the germline V gene.

The V call is TRBV2, the J call TRBJ1-2; 10 nucleotides match TRBD1. Germline CDR1 reads SNHLY; CDR2 reads FYNNEI. The CDR3 length is 15 residues. V lost 2 bases to trimming and J lost 7 bases; unmatched junction nucleotides: 7. CDR3 loop: CASSERRGQGFGYTF. The CDR3 nucleotides are TGTGCCAGCAGTGAAAGGAGGGGACAGGGGTTTGGCTACACCTTC. The full variable domain, completed using reference TRBV2 and TRBJ1-2, is EPEVTQTPSHQVTQMGQEVILRCVPISNHLYFYWYRQILGQKVEFLVSFYNNEISEKSEIFDDQFSVERPDGSNFTLKIRSTKLEDSAMYFCASSERRGQGFGYTFGSGTRLTVV.

The gene calls are TRBV27 and TRBJ1-3; perhaps TRBD1 as D (6 bases). CDR1 and CDR2 (germline): MNHEY, SMNVEV (reference sequence). The CDR3 length is 14 residues. The germline V and J ends were trimmed by 6 bases and 1 base, with 10 bases remaining between them. CDR3 DNA sequence: TGTGCCAGCAGCCTACAGGGTTCTGGAAACACCATATATTTT. The encoded protein is CASSLQGSGNTIYF.